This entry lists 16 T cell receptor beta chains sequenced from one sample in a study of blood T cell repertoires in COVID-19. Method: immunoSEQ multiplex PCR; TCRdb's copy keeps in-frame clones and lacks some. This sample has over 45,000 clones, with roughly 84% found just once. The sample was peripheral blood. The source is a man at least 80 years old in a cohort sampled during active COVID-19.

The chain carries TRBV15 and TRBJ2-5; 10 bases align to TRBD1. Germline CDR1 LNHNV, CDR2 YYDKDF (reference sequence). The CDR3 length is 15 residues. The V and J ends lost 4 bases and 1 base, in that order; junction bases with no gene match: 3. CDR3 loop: CATSTGQGGQETQYF. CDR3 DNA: TGTGCCACCAGCACCGGACAGGGGGGCCAAGAGACCCAGTACTTC.

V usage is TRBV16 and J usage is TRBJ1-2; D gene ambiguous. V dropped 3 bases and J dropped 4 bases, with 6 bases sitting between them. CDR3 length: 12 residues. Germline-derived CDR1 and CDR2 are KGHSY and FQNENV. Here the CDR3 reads CASSQASYGYTF. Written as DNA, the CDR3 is TGTGCCAGCAGCCAGGCTTCCTATGGCTACACCTTC.

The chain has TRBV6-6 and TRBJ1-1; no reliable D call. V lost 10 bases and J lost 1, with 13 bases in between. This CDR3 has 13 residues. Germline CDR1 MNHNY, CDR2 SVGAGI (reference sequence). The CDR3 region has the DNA TGTGCCACCTCCTCGCGGCCGAACACTGAAGCTTTCTTT. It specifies CATSSRPNTEAFF.

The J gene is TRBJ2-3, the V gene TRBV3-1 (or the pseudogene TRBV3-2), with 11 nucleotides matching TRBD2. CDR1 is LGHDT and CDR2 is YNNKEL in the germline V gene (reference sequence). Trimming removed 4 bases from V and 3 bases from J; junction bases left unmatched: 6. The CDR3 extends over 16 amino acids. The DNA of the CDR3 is TGTGCCAGCAGCCGCAAACTAGCGGGAGTAACAGATACGCAGTATTTT. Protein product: CASSRKLAGVTDTQYF.

The CDR3 spells CASSLGGLNTEAFF. CDR3 sequence (DNA): TGCGCCAGCAGCTTAGGAGGGTTGAACACTGAAGCTTTCTTT. The genes are TRBV5-1 and TRBJ1-1, with D uncertain. The V gene lost 2 bases and the J gene lost 0 bases, with 8 bases spanning the gap. Germline loops: CDR1 SGHRS, CDR2 YFSETQ. The CDR3 is 14 amino acids.

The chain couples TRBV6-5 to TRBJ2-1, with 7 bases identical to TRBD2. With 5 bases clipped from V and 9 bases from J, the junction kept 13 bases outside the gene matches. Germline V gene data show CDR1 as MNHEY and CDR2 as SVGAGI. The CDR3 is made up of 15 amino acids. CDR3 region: CASSPTSRQRGEQFF. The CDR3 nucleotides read TGTGCCAGCAGTCCGACTAGCCGGCAGCGCGGTGAGCAGTTCTTC.

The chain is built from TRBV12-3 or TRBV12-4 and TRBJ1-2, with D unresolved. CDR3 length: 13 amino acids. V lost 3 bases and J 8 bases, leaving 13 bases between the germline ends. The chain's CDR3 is CASSLGDLGGYTF. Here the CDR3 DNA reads TGTGCCAGCAGTTTGGGAGATCTTGGGGGCTACACCTTC.

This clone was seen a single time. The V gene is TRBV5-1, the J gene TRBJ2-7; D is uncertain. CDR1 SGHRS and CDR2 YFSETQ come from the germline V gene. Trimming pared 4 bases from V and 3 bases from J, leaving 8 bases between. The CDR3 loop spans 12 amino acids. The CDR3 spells CASSTDNYEQYF. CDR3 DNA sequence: TGCGCCAGCAGCACAGACAACTACGAGCAGTACTTC.

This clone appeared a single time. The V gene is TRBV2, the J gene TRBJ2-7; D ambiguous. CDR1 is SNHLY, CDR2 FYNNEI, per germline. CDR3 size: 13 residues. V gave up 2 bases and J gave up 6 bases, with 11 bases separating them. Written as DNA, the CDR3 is TGTGCCAGCAGTGAAATTCGCGGTCTCGAGCAGTACTTC. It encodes CASSEIRGLEQYF.

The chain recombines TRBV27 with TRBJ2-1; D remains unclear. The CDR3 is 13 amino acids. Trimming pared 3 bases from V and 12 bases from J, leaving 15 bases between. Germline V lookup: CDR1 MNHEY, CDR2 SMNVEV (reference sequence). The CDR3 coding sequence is TGTGCCAGCAGTTTCTCTCGTCAGGAATGGCAGTTCTTC. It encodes CASSFSRQEWQFF.

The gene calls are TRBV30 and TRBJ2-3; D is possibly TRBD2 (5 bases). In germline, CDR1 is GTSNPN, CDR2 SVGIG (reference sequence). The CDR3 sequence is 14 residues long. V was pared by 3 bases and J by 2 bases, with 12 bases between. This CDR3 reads CAWRTGLTTDTQYF. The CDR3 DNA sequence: TGTGCCTGGAGGACCGGACTGACCACAGATACGCAGTATTTT. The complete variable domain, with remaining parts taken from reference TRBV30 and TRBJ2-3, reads SQTIHQWPATLVQPVGSPLSLECTVEGTSNPNLYWYRQAAGRGLQLLFYSVGIGQISSEVPQNLSASRPQDRQFILSSKKLLLSDSGFYLCAWRTGLTTDTQYFGPGTRLTVL.

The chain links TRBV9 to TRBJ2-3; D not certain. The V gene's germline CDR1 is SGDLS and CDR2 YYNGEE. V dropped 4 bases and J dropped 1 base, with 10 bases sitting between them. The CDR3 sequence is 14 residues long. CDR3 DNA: TGTGCCAGCAGCTCACGACTCGGCACAGATACGCAGTATTTT. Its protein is CASSSRLGTDTQYF. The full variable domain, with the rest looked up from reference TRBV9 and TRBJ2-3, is DSGVTQTPKHLITATGQRVTLRCSPRSGDLSVYWYQQSLDQGLQFLIQYYNGEERAKGNILERFSAQQFPDLHSELNLSSLELGDSALYFCASSSRLGTDTQYFGPGTRLTVL.

The CDR3 coding sequence is TGTGCCAGCTCACTGGGACAGGGTGACCGCGAGCAGTACTTC. Its translation: CASSLGQGDREQYF. The V call is TRBV18, the J call TRBJ2-7; 9 nucleotides align to TRBD1. V lost 4 bases, J lost 6 bases, and 7 bases stayed unmatched. The CDR3 runs to 14 residues. The germline V gene has CDR1 KGHSH and CDR2 LQKENI.

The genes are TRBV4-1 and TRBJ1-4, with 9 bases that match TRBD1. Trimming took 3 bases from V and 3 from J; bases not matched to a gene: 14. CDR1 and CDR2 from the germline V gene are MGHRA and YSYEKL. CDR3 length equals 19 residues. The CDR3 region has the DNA TGCGCCAGCAGCCAGGTCATGACAGGGGGAACTTTAGCTAATGAAAAACTGTTTTTT. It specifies CASSQVMTGGTLANEKLFF.

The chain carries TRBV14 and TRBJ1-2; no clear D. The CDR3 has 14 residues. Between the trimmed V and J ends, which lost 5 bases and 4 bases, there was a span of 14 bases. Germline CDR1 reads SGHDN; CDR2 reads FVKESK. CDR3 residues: CASSDEGAFYGYTF. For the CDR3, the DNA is TGTGCCAGCAGCGACGAGGGCGCTTTCTATGGCTACACCTTC.

The CDR3 DNA is TGTGCCTGGAGTGTTGCACACAATCAGCCCCAGCATTTT. Encoded protein: CAWSVAHNQPQHF. This chain connects TRBV30 to TRBJ1-5, with D unclear. The CDR3 totals 13 residues. Between the trimmed V and J ends, which lost 0 bases and 3 bases, there was a span of 6 bases. CDR1 is GTSNPN, CDR2 SVGIG, per germline (reference sequence).